These T cell receptor beta chains were read from a single sample in a study of blood T cell repertoires in COVID-19. Repertoires were generated with immunoSEQ multiplex PCR, while TCRdb's copy carries only in-frame clones and drops some. Among roughly 130,000 clones, around 75% were seen once, and the ten largest hold roughly 5.2%. The sequenced material came from peripheral blood. The origin of the receptors is a woman between 70 and 85 years old with COVID-19, enrolled during active disease. Both conserved end residues are part of each CDR3. Fields, in order: J gene, clone size, D gene, V gene, CDR3 protein, CDR3 DNA. A D gene is named only where the DNA matches it firmly. Where a row states a size, it is once, few, many or the class of an expanded clone; other rows omit it.

>TRBJ1-4|.|.|TRBV5-4
CASSPSGLNEKLFF
TGTGCCAGCAGCCCATCAGGGCTCAATGAAAAACTGTTTTTT
>TRBJ2-1|.|TRBD2|TRBV2
CASRDISGGGYNEQFF
TGTGCCAGCAGAGACATTAGCGGGGGAGGCTACAATGAGCAGTTCTTC
>TRBJ1-5|few|.|TRBV18
CASSPKENQPQHF
TGTGCCAGCTCACCAAAGGAGAATCAGCCCCAGCATTTT
>TRBJ1-2|.|TRBD1|TRBV5-6
CASSSWTGGGYGYTF
TGTGCCAGCAGCTCTTGGACAGGAGGGGGATATGGCTACACCTTC
>TRBJ2-2|once|.|TRBV12-1
CASRQGRRPGELFF
TGTGCCAGCAGACAGGGACGACGGCCCGGGGAGCTGTTTTTT
>TRBJ1-2|.|.|TRBV3-1/TRBV3-2
CASSQVLASNYGYTF
TGTGCCAGCAGCCAAGTACTCGCATCTAACTATGGCTACACCTTC
>TRBJ1-2|.|.|TRBV7-2
CASSPSRGIARGYTF
TGTGCCAGCAGCCCTAGTCGGGGGATTGCGCGGGGCTACACCTTC
>TRBJ1-1|.|TRBD1|TRBV5-5
CASSWRQGAGNTEAFF
TGTGCCAGCAGCTGGCGACAGGGGGCCGGGAACACTGAAGCTTTCTTT
>TRBJ2-7|few|.|TRBV19
CASSIFAGEQYF
TGTGCCAGTAGTATTTTCGCGGGCGAGCAGTACTTC
>TRBJ2-7|.|.|TRBV7-6
CASSSEGTGIRAYEQYF
TGTGCCAGCAGCTCCGAGGGAACCGGGATTAGGGCTTACGAGCAGTACTTC
>TRBJ1-5|few|TRBD1|TRBV4-1
CASSSTRAGGGQPQHF
TGCGCCAGCAGCTCTACCCGGGCAGGGGGCGGTCAGCCCCAGCATTTT
>TRBJ1-2|few|.|TRBV30
CAWTQGYYGYTF
TGTGCCTGGACACAGGGCTACTATGGCTACACCTTC
>TRBJ1-1|few|TRBD1|TRBV5-4
CASSVRAGGNTEAFF
TGTGCCAGCAGCGTACGGGCAGGGGGAAACACTGAAGCTTTCTTT
>TRBJ2-7|.|TRBD1|TRBV19
CASSIAGTGDEQYF
TGTGCCAGTAGTATAGCCGGGACAGGGGACGAGCAGTACTTC
>TRBJ2-3|.|TRBD2|TRBV10-1
CASSEPTSAGTDTQYF
TGCGCCAGCAGTGAGCCGACTAGCGCTGGCACAGATACGCAGTATTTT
>TRBJ2-2|.|TRBD1|TRBV5-6
CASSFPTGGANGELFF
TGTGCCAGCAGCTTCCCCACAGGGGGCGCAAACGGGGAGCTGTTTTTT
>TRBJ1-1|.|.|TRBV11-2
CASSLAVRGTEAFF
TGTGCCAGCAGCTTAGCCGTTAGAGGCACTGAAGCTTTCTTT
>TRBJ1-2|few|.|TRBV5-6
CASSSTVASGYTF
TGTGCCAGCAGCTCGACAGTGGCTAGTGGCTACACCTTC
>TRBJ1-4|.|.|TRBV2
CASSAQGATNEKLFF
TGTGCCAGCAGTGCCCAGGGTGCAACTAATGAAAAACTGTTTTTT
>TRBJ2-3|.|.|TRBV14
CASSQDTSTQYF
TGTGCCAGCAGCCAAGATACGAGTACGCAGTATTTT
>TRBJ1-1|.|.|TRBV5-4
CASSSGKNTEAFF
TGTGCCAGCAGCTCGGGAAAAAACACTGAAGCTTTCTTT
>TRBJ2-7|.|TRBD2|TRBV7-2
CASSTSGTSYEQYF
TGTGCCAGCAGCACCAGCGGGACCAGCTACGAGCAGTACTTC
>TRBJ2-1|.|.|TRBV9
CASSVATGGYEQFF
TGTGCCAGCAGCGTAGCTACGGGTGGGTATGAGCAGTTCTTC
>TRBJ2-7|.|TRBD1|TRBV28
CASSPYRGFSYEQYF
TGTGCCAGCAGTCCTTACAGGGGATTCTCCTACGAGCAGTACTTC
>TRBJ1-1|.|.|TRBV12-3/TRBV12-4
CASRHTPNTEAFF
TGTGCCAGCAGACATACACCTAACACTGAAGCTTTCTTT
>TRBJ2-2|few|TRBD1|TRBV29-1
CSVERAPTGTGELFF
TGCAGCGTTGAACGCGCCCCGACAGGGACCGGGGAGCTGTTTTTT
>TRBJ2-1|few|.|TRBV7-9
CASSPTFGEAYNEQFF
TGTGCCAGCAGCCCGACCTTCGGGGAAGCCTACAATGAGCAGTTCTTC
>TRBJ1-5|.|.|TRBV2
CASSPRSAPQHF
TGTGCCAGCAGCCCACGGTCCGCTCCCCAGCATTTT
>TRBJ1-1|.|TRBD1|TRBV28
CASSSGGRGRVTTEAFF
TGTGCCAGCAGTTCAGGAGGAAGGGGGCGCGTTACCACTGAAGCTTTCTTT
>TRBJ1-6|.|TRBD1|TRBV6-2/TRBV6-3
CASSYDRGPTGYSPLHF
TGTGCCAGCAGTTACGACAGGGGACCCACTGGGTATTCACCCCTCCACTTT
>TRBJ1-3|.|.|TRBV9
CASSVAVGPSPGNTIYF
TGTGCCAGCAGCGTAGCTGTGGGCCCTAGCCCTGGAAACACCATATATTTT